The clone carrying this T cell receptor (beta chain) was seen ten or more times. Antigen specificity is unknown. This sample is part of a study of identical twins. This CDR3 is 17 amino acids long. V shed 3 bases and J 3 bases; nucleotides not matched to a gene: 11. Germline CDR1 is SGHVS and CDR2 is FQNEAQ. Study findings and constraints: Because invariant MAIT and iNKT cells could be present, zero-insertion analyses could be partly confounded.

MiXCR was run by TCRdb on the 5' RACE reads, yielding one entry per CDR3 protein. The repertoire consists of 240,000 or so distinct CDR3 sequences, with about 10% occurring once and the leading ten covering roughly 10%. This sequence was found in a man aged 50-59 years in good health. The chain carries TRBV7-8 and TRBJ1-3; 7 positions match TRBD1. The sequencing sample was made of memory T cells sorted from blood. This CDR3 reads CASSFERTGTYGNTIYF. The CDR3, as DNA: TGTGCCAGCAGCTTCGAACGGACAGGAACTTATGGAAACACCATATATTTT.